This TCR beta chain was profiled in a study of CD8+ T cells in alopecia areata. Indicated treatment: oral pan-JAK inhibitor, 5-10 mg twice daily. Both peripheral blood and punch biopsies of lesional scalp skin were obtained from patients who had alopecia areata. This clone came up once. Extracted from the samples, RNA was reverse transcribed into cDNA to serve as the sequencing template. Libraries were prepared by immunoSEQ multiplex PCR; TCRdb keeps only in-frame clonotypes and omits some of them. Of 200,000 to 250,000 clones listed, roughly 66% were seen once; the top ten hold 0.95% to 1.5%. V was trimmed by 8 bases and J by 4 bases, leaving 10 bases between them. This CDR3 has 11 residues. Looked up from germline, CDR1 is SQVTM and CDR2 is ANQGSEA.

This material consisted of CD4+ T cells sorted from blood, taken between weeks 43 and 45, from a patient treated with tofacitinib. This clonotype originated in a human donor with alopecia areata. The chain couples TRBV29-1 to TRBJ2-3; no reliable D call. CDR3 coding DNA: TGCAGCTTTGGAGTTTCAGATACGCAGTATTTT. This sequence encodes CSFGVSDTQYF.